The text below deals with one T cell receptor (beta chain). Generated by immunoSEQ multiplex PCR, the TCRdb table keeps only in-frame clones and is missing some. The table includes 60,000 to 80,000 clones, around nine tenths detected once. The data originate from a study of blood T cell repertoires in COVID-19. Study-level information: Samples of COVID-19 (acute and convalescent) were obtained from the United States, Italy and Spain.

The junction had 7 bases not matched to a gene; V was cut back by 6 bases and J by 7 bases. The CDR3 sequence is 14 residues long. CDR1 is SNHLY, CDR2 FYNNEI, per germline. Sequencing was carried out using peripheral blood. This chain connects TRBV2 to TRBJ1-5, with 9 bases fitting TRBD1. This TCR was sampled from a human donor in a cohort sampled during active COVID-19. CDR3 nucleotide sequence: TGTGCCAGCAGCCTACAGGGGGCCAGGCAGCCCCAGCATTTT. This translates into CASSLQGARQPQHF.